This TCR beta chain stems from a study of T-cell memory formation after mild COVID-19. Study context: TCR clusters mostly belonged to single donors.

As regards this clonotype: Its target is not known.

Study-wide points: That cross-reactive memory joined was suggested by some responding clones appearing in pre-infection memory. Balance between CD4 and CD8 was seen in clones contracting day 15 to 85, and a CD4+ lean was seen in later expanders.

With constant-segment primers, 5'RACE yielded cDNA libraries of TCR alpha and TCR beta that carried sample barcodes and UMIs. One entry per CDR3 protein results from TCRdb running MiXCR on the 5' RACE reads. The data show about 90,000 distinct CDR3 sequences, with 10% to 15% seen just once and about 29% held by the top ten. V lost 4 bases to trimming and J lost 3 bases, with 10 bases between them. The CDR3 loop spans 13 amino acids. Germline assignment: CDR1 ENHRY and CDR2 SYGVKD. The sequenced sample was PBMCs or a T cell subset sorted from them (not recorded which). The V gene is TRBV10-3, the J gene TRBJ2-7, with D maybe TRBD2 (5 bases). The clonotype was recovered from an adult woman who had mild COVID-19 (a few samples of this study predate the infection). Cell type and time point are not known. CDR3 sequence: CAISARTDYEQYF. As DNA, the CDR3 is TGTGCCATCAGTGCGAGGACTGACTACGAGCAGTACTTC.